This entry is about one TCR beta chain. Its antigen is currently unknown. Aged roughly 6 to 90, donors were systemically healthy Caucasians from Russia. Germline lookup yields CDR1 LNHNV and CDR2 YYDKDF (reference sequence). The V end was cut by 0 bases, the J end by 4 bases, with 9 bases between. The CDR3 is 14 residues long. These data are taken from a study of blood T cells in healthy people across ages. Study-wide results and limits: Among T cells, TCR beta diversity per million cells dropped roughly linearly as age rose.

A sample-barcoded 5' primer and a J-beta primer mix were used in a second PCR of about 6 to 12 cycles. A tag from a template-switch adaptor with 12 random nucleotides marked each cDNA molecule. MiXCR was run by TCRdb on the 5' RACE reads, yielding one entry per CDR3 protein. The sample records around 1,900,000 distinct CDR3 sequences, about 39% being singletons. V and J are TRBV15 and TRBJ1-2; D remains unclear. This TCR came from a human donor in good health. The sequenced sample was blood. CDR3 DNA sequence: TGTGCCACCAGCAGAGATAGGGTTCCCTATGGCTACACCTTC. As protein: CATSRDRVPYGYTF.